Only one count was recorded for the clone carrying this T cell receptor beta chain. Source study methods: Amplification with reference gene primers provided the estimates of nucleated cell counts. Using immunoSEQ multiplex PCR, the repertoire was profiled, and TCRdb retains in-frame clones only, with some absent. The DNA was the basis for D and trimming; V, J and clone size are from that table. The data hold 120,000 or so clones, with roughly 84% observed a single time. The data were obtained in a study of blood T cell repertoires in COVID-19. Turning to the study itself: Some COVID-19 samples were acute and others convalescent; all came from the United States, Italy and Spain.

V shed 4 bases and J 4 bases; nucleotides not matched to a gene: 9. Germline V gene sequence: CDR1 MGHRA, CDR2 YSYEKL. The CDR3 runs 17 residues. Sequencing used peripheral blood. The chain is built from TRBV4-1 and TRBJ2-1; 11 positions match TRBD2. This sequence originates from a woman in her twenties or thirties who had recovered from COVID-19. DNA for the CDR3: TGCGCCAGCAGCCCTCGACTAGCGGGGCCGGGGTACAATGAGCAGTTCTTC. Translated, it gives CASSPRLAGPGYNEQFF.